This TCR beta chain derives from a study of spatial heterogeneity in lung cancer (dated by TCRdb to the late 2010s). The study in broad terms: Donors were under 95 patients with early-stage, untreated non-small cell lung cancer from the lung TRACERx cohort. Follow-up PBMC samples were sequenced whenever the samples were available, and the median time to follow-up was two to three years after resection. More beta-chain than alpha-chain transcripts were consistently detected, likely reflecting higher beta-chain transcript abundance. In the raw uncorrected reads, each unique combination of TCR and UMI appeared on average more than ten times. TCR alpha and beta repertoires were quantitatively compared across multiple tumor regions, matched nontumor lung and blood in non-small cell lung cancer. Nonsynonymous mutation counts, determined by whole-exome sequencing of tumor tissue, were related to features of the TCR repertoire. At surgery, fewer than 250 tumor regions, approximately 64 matched nontumor lung samples and more than 50 PBMC samples were TCR-sequenced for both alpha and beta chains.

Findings and caveats that apply to the study as a whole: Comparisons of baseline and follow-up blood repertoires included only 14 patients. Additional single-cell paired TCR alpha and beta sequencing was considered necessary to confirm, at a functional level, the hypothesis that regional TCRs recognize regional mutations. Ubiquitous expanded tumor TCRs were detected in blood more often at tumor resection than at routine follow-up.

The time point label, as the study defines it: blood at routine non-recurrence follow-up after resection. For TCR sequencing, whole RNA was extracted from tumor and nontumor lung tissue, or from cryopreserved PBMC samples, and no cell sorting was done. Patients were selected for TCR sequencing only if sufficient RNA was available from at least two tumor regions. Preparation of the library involved 5' RACE. Sequencing was performed on a NextSeq 500. To allow correction of PCR and sequencing errors, the TCR library protocol tagged every TCR cDNA molecule with a unique molecular identifier. Per the source publication's procedure: Decombinator tools were used for TCR identification, UMI-based error correction and CDR3 extraction. TCRs above a frequency of 2 per 1,000, corresponding to the top 1% of the tumor frequency distribution, were defined as expanded. Renyi diversity was computed with the R vegan package after each repertoire had been subsampled 100 times to 5,000 TCRs. To build CDR3 similarity networks, amino acid triplet string-kernel similarity was used, and CDR3s were connected when their pairwise similarity was above 0.82. The raw public data were reprocessed by TCRdb itself: fastp quality trimming at Q25, MiXCR clonotype calling, in-frame beta chains only. Rows merge per CDR3 protein into single entries with the most common DNA and genes. None of the V and J calls come from the authors' own analysis; TCRdb made them. This sample has about 52,000 distinct CDR3 sequences in its table, and more than 6.5% of those were observed once. Jointly, the top ten make up 35% of the sample.

The CDR3 runs 16 amino acids, cysteine and phenylalanine included. The sequence is cut down to CDR3 DNA, 48 bases in frame from base 1. Ends trimmed: V by 4 bases, J by 3 bases; bases unmatched to a gene: 11. Sequences SGHAT (CDR1) and FQNNGV (CDR2) are obtained from the germline V gene. This clonotype was counted many times. Its antigen remains undetermined. No base-level quality is on record; no much larger clone is a single base apart. This chain joins TRBV11-2 to TRBJ2-5, with TRBD2 matching 7 junction bases. The specimen comprised PBMCs, sampled at follow-up. The TCR comes from a female donor with early-stage non-small cell lung cancer. The sequenced DNA: TGTGCCAGCAGCTCCTTTATGGCGGGGGATAAAGAGACCCAGTACTTC. Its coded protein is CASSSFMAGDKETQYF.